This T cell receptor (beta chain) was sequenced in a study of blood T cells in healthy people across ages. Whole-study findings and limits: A strong correlation was found between TCR beta diversity and the percentage of naive T cells.

A minimum of 5 micrograms of total RNA was extracted per sample. With 3 bases removed from V and 4 bases from J, the gap between germline ends came to 13 bases. From germline, CDR1 is SEHNR and CDR2 FQNEAQ (reference sequence). The CDR3 covers 15 residues. This clonotype turned up a few times. As yet, its antigen is unknown. Using a J-beta primer mix together with a sample-barcoded 5' primer, a second PCR was run for roughly 7 to 11 cycles. Every individual sample yielded 3 million or more paired-end reads (each containing CDR3). One entry per CDR3 protein, called by TCRdb with MiXCR from the 5' RACE reads. The repertoire includes approximately 830,000 distinct CDR3 sequences, about 59% of them detected once, and about 30% sits in the top ten.

The chain uses TRBV7-9 and TRBJ2-1; possible D gene TRBD1, 5 bases. This receptor was identified in a man younger than 45 in good health. The sequenced sample was blood. CDR3 coding DNA: TGTGCCAGCAGCTTTACTCGCCCAGGGTACAATGAGCAGTTCTTC. Translation: CASSFTRPGYNEQFF.